A single sample is the source of the 21 T cell receptor beta chains below, sequenced in a study of blood T cells in healthy people across ages. A J-beta primer mix and a sample-barcoded 5' primer were used in a second PCR of roughly 6 to 11 cycles. TCRdb redid the calling of the 5' RACE reads with MiXCR, one entry per CDR3 protein. The sample has about 650,000 distinct CDR3 sequences, about 50% seen once. Sequenced input: blood. Receptors were obtained from an elderly woman in good health.

About this clonotype: A read error may be the cause here, since a much bigger clone is one base away. The DNA of the CDR3 is TGCAGTGCTACAGGGGGCGGTATTGAAGCTTTCTTT. This translates into CSATGGGIEAFF. The chain recombines TRBV20-1 with TRBJ1-1, with 8 bases fitting TRBD1. Germline CDR1 and CDR2: DFQATT and SNEGSKA (reference sequence). V lost 4 bases, J lost 7 bases, and 5 bases stayed unmatched. The CDR3 is 12 residues long.

This clonotype was observed a handful of times. The chain combines TRBV5-1 with TRBJ2-2; TRBD1 matches at 9 bases. Germline trimming cut 8 bases from V and 3 bases from J; bases unmatched to any gene: 5. Per the germline V gene, CDR1 is SGHRS and CDR2 is YFSETQ. CDR3 size: 14 residues. The CDR3 sequence: CASEQGADTGELFF. The DNA for the CDR3 is TGCGCCAGTGAACAGGGGGCGGACACCGGGGAGCTGTTTTTT.

The V call is TRBV10-3, the J call TRBJ2-7; D could derive from TRBD1 or TRBD2 (6 bases each). The CDR3 spans 14 residues. Trimming took off 7 bases at V and 5 bases at J, with 18 bases between the two ends. Germline assignment: CDR1 ENHRY and CDR2 SYGVKD. CDR3 coding DNA: TGTGCCATCACTCGAGGAGGGGGAGCGAACGAGCAGTACTTC. Amino acids: CAITRGGGANEQYF.

The rearrangement joins TRBV6-5 to TRBJ2-5; 11 bases match TRBD2. CDR3 size: 15 residues. Germline CDR1 MNHEY, CDR2 SVGAGI. V trimming: 7 bases; J trimming: 2 bases; junction bases outside the gene matches: 6. Here the CDR3 DNA reads TGTGCCAGCAAGCAGACTAGCGGGGTTCAAGAGACCCAGTACTTC. Amino acid sequence: CASKQTSGVQETQYF.

Notes on this clonotype: A much larger clone sits a single nucleotide away, making a read error possible. The chain links TRBV5-1 to TRBJ2-3; a possible D gene is TRBD1 (5 bases). The CDR3 extends over 14 amino acids. Looked up from germline, CDR1 is SGHRS and CDR2 is YFSETQ. The germline V and J ends were trimmed by 6 bases and 3 bases, with 14 bases remaining between them. The CDR3 region has the DNA TGCGCCAGCATCTTCAGGGCGGTGACAGATACGCAGTATTTT. It specifies CASIFRAVTDTQYF.

This clonotype turned up a few times. This chain connects TRBV29-1 to TRBJ2-3; D is unclear. CDR1 and CDR2 (germline): SQVTM, ANQGSEA. The CDR3 covers 13 residues. The ends were cut back, 3 bases at V and 3 bases at J, with 10 bases in the middle. The DNA of the CDR3 is TGCAGCGTTGATCGGGTTGAGACAGATACGCAGTATTTT. Translation gives CSVDRVETDTQYF.

This clonotype was seen repeatedly, ten times or more. This chain joins TRBV30 and TRBJ1-2; D ambiguous. The V end was cut by 1 base, the J end by 4 bases, with 4 bases between. Germline lookup yields CDR1 GTSNPN and CDR2 SVGIG (reference sequence). This CDR3 region has 11 residues. The CDR3 is CAWSESYGYTF. The CDR3 DNA is TGTGCCTGGAGTGAGAGCTATGGCTACACCTTC.

This clonotype was observed a few times. The V call is TRBV20-1, the J call TRBJ1-3; D is undetermined. V was clipped by 0 bases and J by 5 bases, with 11 bases between them. Germline V gives CDR1 DFQATT, CDR2 SNEGSKA (reference sequence). The length of the CDR3 is 14 residues. The CDR3 spells CSARDYGIRNTIYF. As DNA, the CDR3 is TGCAGTGCTAGAGATTACGGGATCCGAAACACCATATATTTT.

In the case of this clonotype: A read error may explain this, as a much larger clone is one base away. The chain joins TRBV29-1 to TRBJ2-7; 11 bases fit TRBD2. The J call may be faulty, since TRBJ2-5 better matches the DNA end. Germline CDR1 and CDR2: SQVTM and ANQGSEA. This CDR3 has 16 residues. The CDR3 coding sequence is TGCAGCGTTGAAGTTACTAGCGGGAGTTTCCGGGAGACCCAGTACTTC. Encoded protein: CSVEVTSGSFRETQYF.

V usage is TRBV7-2 and J usage is TRBJ2-5, with D unresolved. CDR3 size: 13 residues. Germline assignment: CDR1 SGHTA and CDR2 FQGNSA. With 4 bases removed from V and 0 bases from J, the gap between germline ends came to 6 bases. The CDR3 nucleotides read TGTGCCAGCAGCTCGCCGAACCAAGAGACCCAGTACTTC. It translates to CASSSPNQETQYF.

This sequence joins TRBV20-1 and TRBJ2-5, with 11 bases that match TRBD1. The J call may be in error: the DNA end matches TRBJ2-7 better. The CDR3 loop spans 13 amino acids. Germline assignment: CDR1 DFQATT and CDR2 SNEGSKA (reference sequence). CDR3 in DNA: TGCAGTGCTTCGCCGGGACAGGGGGTCGAGCAGTACTTC. Amino acid sequence: CSASPGQGVEQYF.

The CDR3 sequence: CSASGTNYEQYF. In nucleotides, the CDR3 is TGCAGTGCATCCGGGACTAACTACGAGCAGTACTTC. The rearrangement uses TRBV20-1 and TRBJ2-7; TRBD2 aligns across 7 bases. The CDR3 runs 12 residues. CDR1 DFQATT and CDR2 SNEGSKA come from the germline V gene (reference sequence). Trimming took 6 bases from V and 3 from J; bases not matched to a gene: 5.

The gene calls are TRBV18 and TRBJ1-2, with a possible D match to TRBD1 (5 bases). Germline V lookup: CDR1 KGHSH, CDR2 LQKENI. The CDR3 is 13 residues long. V lost 2 bases to trimming and J lost 6 bases, with 10 bases between them. The CDR3 region has the DNA TGTGCCAGCTCACCAGGGGGGTGGCATGGCTACACCTTC. This translates into CASSPGGWHGYTF.

Only a few counts were recorded for this clonotype. V and J are TRBV6-6 and TRBJ1-1; a weak D match, TRBD1 (5 bases). V dropped 7 bases and J dropped 1 base, with 16 bases sitting between them. Germline CDR1 and CDR2: MNHNY and SVGAGI (reference sequence). This CDR3 has 15 residues. The CDR3 nucleotides read TGTGCCAGCACGCCAAGCAGGGCCGAGAACACTGAAGCTTTCTTT. Amino acid sequence: CASTPSRAENTEAFF.

Remarks on this clonotype: A read error may be the cause here, since a much bigger clone is one base away. The chain combines TRBV7-9 with TRBJ2-6, with D possibly being TRBD1 (5 bases). The CDR3 runs to 16 residues. Per the germline V gene, CDR1 is SEHNR and CDR2 is FQNEAQ (reference sequence). The CDR3 nucleotides are TGTGCCAGCAGCTTTAGCAGAAGCTCTGGGGCCAACGCCCTGACTTTC. Its protein product is CASSFSRSSGANALTF.

CDR3 in DNA: TGTGCCAGCAGCCAAGATTTTCGACAGAAAGATACGCAGTATTTT. Residues: CASSQDFRQKDTQYF. This sequence joins TRBV3-1 and TRBJ2-3; D may be TRBD1 (5 bases). Trimming stripped 0 bases from V and 5 bases from J, with 12 bases between. CDR3 length equals 15 residues. From germline, CDR1 is LGHDT and CDR2 YNNKEL (reference sequence).

In its sample, this clonotype was seen once. This could be a read error, since a much larger clone is one nucleotide away. The rearrangement links TRBV28 to TRBJ2-3, with 7 bases aligning to TRBD1. The CDR3 length is 15 residues. CDR1 and CDR2 from the germline V gene are MDHEN and SYDVKM. CDR3 in DNA: TGTGCCTGCAGCCCCGTAAGGGGGCATTCCTCTACGCAGTATTTT. Its protein product is CACSPVRGHSSTQYF.

This clonotype was seen more than once but under ten times. The chain joins TRBV29-1 to TRBJ2-7, with 8 bases fitting TRBD2. CDR1 is SQVTM, CDR2 ANQGSEA, per germline. This CDR3 is 12 amino acids long. The V segment lost 7 bases and the J segment 5 bases; nucleotides outside the gene matches: 7. CDR3 region: CSATGGANEQYF. The CDR3 nucleotides read TGCAGCGCGACCGGGGGGGCCAACGAGCAGTACTTC.

The CDR3 DNA reads TGTGCCAGCAGTGAACGAGCGGGGGGAGCAGGTACGCAGTATTTT. It translates to CASSERAGGAGTQYF. The chain joins TRBV28 to TRBJ2-3; 9 bases fit TRBD2. Per the germline V gene, CDR1 is MDHEN and CDR2 is SYDVKM. This CDR3 is 15 amino acids long. The V segment lost 5 bases and the J segment 8 bases; nucleotides outside the gene matches: 11.

For the CDR3, the DNA is TGTGCCAGCAGCGTAAGGAAGGGTCCCCTAGGCATTCAGTACTTC. This translates into CASSVRKGPLGIQYF. The chain joins TRBV7-2 to TRBJ2-5; D is undetermined. The J call is uncertain, as TRBJ2-4 better fits the DNA end. This CDR3 contains 15 residues. Per germline, CDR1 SGHTA and CDR2 FQGNSA.

With respect to this clonotype: This clone may be a read error of a much larger clone one base away. The rearrangement uses TRBV27 and TRBJ2-4; 9 nucleotides align to TRBD1. The J call could be wrong; TRBJ2-7 is a better fit for the DNA end. Per the germline V gene, CDR1 is MNHEY and CDR2 is SMNVEV (reference sequence). The CDR3 spans 14 residues. CDR3 nucleotide sequence: TGTGCCAGCTGTTACCGGGACAGGGTGGACGAGCAGTACTTC. This codes for CASCYRDRVDEQYF.